A single TCR beta chain is shown here with its context. Its target is unknown. At one end the junction does not follow the germline gene, possibly because of a read error. For each extraction, RNA and DNA were obtained together from 20-30 mg of unsorted bulk tissue. Surgical resection served as treatment for the primary liver carcinoma of these patients. The input was roughly 0.5 ug total RNA; TCR beta cDNA was made from it with a constant-region primer. Generation of the TCR beta libraries relied on three nested multiplex PCR rounds using slightly modified ARM-PCR. TCRdb independently ran MiXCR on the multiplex PCR reads; one entry per CDR3 protein. This table holds around 80,000 distinct CDR3 sequences, 65% to 75% found once. The sample comes from a study of tumor-infiltrating lymphocytes in primary liver carcinoma. Study in general: Samples returned roughly 3.5 to 8 million productive TCRbeta reads each. Read depth did not differ significantly between tissue types. Findings and limits, study-wide: Tumor top-250-clone fractions significantly exceeded those of blood (p = 0.039).

The sample taken for sequencing was tumor-adjacent normal liver tissue. This sequence originates from a middle-aged man with primary liver carcinoma and hepatitis B virus infection.

CDR3 sequence reads: CAISATDKDGANILTF. CDR3 DNA: TGTGCCATCAGTGCGACAGACAAGGATGGGGCCAACATCCTGACTTTC. J is TRBJ2-6 and V is TRBV10-3; perhaps TRBD1 as D (5 bases). Germline lookup yields CDR1 ENHRY and CDR2 SYGVKD. This CDR3 has 16 amino acids.